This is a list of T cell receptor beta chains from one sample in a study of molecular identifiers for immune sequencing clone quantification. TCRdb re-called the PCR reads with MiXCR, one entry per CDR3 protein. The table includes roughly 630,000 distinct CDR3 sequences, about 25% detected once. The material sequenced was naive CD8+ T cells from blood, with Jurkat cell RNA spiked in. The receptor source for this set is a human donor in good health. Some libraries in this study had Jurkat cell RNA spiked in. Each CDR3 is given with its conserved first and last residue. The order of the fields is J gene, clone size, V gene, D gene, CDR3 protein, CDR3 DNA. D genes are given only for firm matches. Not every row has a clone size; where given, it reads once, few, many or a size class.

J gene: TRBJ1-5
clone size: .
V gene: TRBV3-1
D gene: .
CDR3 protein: CASSQPYQTSGQDTQHF
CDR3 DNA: TGTGCCAGCAGCCAGCCTTATCAGACTAGCGGCCAAGATACGCAGCATTTT

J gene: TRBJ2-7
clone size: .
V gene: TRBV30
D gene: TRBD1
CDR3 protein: CAWSTTGQGDEQYF
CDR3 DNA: TGTGCCTGGAGTACCACGGGACAGGGTGACGAGCAGTACTTC

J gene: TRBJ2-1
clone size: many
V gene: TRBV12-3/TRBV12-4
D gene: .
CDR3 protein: CASSLTGEQFF
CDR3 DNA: TGCGCCAGCAGCCTGACTGGTGAGCAGTTCTTC

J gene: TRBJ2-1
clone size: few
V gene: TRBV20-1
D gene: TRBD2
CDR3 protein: CSARDLASGIGEQFF
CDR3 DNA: TGCAGTGCTAGAGATCTAGCCAGCGGGATCGGTGAGCAGTTCTTC

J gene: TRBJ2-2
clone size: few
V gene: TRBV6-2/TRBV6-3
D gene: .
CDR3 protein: CASRSPRKGLGRTGELFF
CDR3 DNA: TGTGCCAGCAGATCCCCCAGGAAGGGTCTAGGTCGGACCGGGGAGCTGTTTTTT

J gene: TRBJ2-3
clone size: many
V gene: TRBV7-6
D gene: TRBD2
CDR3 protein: CASSARLAGVMSTQYF
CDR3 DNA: TGTGCCAGCAGCGCACGACTAGCGGGAGTAATGTCTACGCAGTATTTT

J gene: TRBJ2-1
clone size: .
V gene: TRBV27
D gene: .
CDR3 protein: CASSLAGTEQFF
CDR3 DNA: TGTGCCAGCAGTTTAGCCGGGACTGAGCAGTTCTTC

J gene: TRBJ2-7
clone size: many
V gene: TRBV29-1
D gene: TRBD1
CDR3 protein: CSVEHGQGPYEQYF
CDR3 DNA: TGCAGCGTTGAACACGGACAGGGGCCTTACGAGCAGTACTTC

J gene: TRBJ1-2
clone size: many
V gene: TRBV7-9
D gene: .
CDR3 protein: CASSFARYSSDYGYTF
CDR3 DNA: TGTGCCAGCAGCTTCGCCAGGTACTCTTCGGACTATGGCTACACCTTC

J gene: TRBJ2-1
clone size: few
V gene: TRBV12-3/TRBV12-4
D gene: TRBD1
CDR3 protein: CASSWRQGLVNEQFF
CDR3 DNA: TGTGCCAGCAGTTGGAGACAGGGGTTGGTGAATGAGCAGTTCTTC

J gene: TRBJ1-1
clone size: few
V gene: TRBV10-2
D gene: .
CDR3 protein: CASSGYDSENTEAFF
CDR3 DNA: TGCGCCAGCAGTGGTTACGACAGTGAGAACACTGAAGCTTTCTTT

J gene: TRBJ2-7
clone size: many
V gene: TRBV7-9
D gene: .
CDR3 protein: CASTRAGLGQYF
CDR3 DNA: TGTGCCAGCACCCGCGCAGGGTTAGGGCAGTACTTC

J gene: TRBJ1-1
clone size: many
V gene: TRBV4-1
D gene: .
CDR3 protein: CATRAGVNTEAFF
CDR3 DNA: TGCGCCACCCGGGCGGGGGTAAACACTGAAGCTTTCTTT

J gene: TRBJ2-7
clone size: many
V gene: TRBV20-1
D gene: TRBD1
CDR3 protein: CSAADRGLPPHEQYF
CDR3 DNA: TGCAGTGCCGCGGACAGGGGCTTGCCTCCCCACGAGCAGTACTTC

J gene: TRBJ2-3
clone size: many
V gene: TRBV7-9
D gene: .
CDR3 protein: CASRETGLHTDTQYF
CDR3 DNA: TGTGCCAGCAGGGAAACGGGACTGCACACAGATACGCAGTATTTT

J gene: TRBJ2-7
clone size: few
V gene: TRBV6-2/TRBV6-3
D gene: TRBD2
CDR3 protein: CATRLAGAYEQYF
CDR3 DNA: TGTGCCACCAGACTAGCGGGAGCCTACGAGCAGTACTTC

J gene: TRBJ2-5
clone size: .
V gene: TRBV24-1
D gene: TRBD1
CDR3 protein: CATSNGGQLLYQETQYF
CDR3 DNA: TGTGCCACCAGTAATGGGGGACAGCTTTTGTACCAAGAGACCCAGTACTTC

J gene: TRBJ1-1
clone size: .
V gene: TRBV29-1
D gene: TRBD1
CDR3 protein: CSRGTARQGTEAFF
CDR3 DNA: TGCAGCAGAGGGACAGCCCGGCAAGGCACTGAGGCTTTCTTT

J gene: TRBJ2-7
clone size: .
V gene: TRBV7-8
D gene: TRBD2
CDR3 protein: CASSLVRTSEGYYEQYF
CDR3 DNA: TGTGCCAGCAGCTTAGTCCGGACTAGCGAGGGTTACTACGAGCAGTACTTC

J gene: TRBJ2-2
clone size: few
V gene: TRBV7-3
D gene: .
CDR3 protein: CASSSMEGRGYDTGELFF
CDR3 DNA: TGTGCCAGCAGCTCCATGGAAGGGAGAGGTTATGACACCGGGGAGCTGTTTTTT

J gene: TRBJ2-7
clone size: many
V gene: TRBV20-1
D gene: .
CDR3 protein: CSARTGLSYEQYF
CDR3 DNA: TGCAGTGCTAGAACGGGACTCTCCTACGAGCAGTACTTC

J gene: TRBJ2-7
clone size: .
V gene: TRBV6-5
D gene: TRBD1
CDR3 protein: CASSYRGQGYEQYF
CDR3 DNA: TGTGCCAGCAGTTACCGCGGACAGGGCTACGAGCAGTACTTC

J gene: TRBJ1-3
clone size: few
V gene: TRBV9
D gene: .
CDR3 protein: CASSGWWDLKSSGNTIYF
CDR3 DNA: TGTGCCAGCAGCGGTTGGTGGGACCTCAAGAGCTCTGGAAACACCATATATTTT

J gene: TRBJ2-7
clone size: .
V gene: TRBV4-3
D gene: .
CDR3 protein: CASRSAAWVVSYEQYF
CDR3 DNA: TGCGCCAGCAGGTCGGCAGCGTGGGTAGTCTCCTACGAGCAGTACTTC

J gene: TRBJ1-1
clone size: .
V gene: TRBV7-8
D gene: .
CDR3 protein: CASSAKGLIGVNTEAFF
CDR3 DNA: TGTGCCAGCAGCGCAAAGGGTCTCATCGGGGTGAACACTGAAGCTTTCTTT

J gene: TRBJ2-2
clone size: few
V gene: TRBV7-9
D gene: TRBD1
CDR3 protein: CASSLGTGGPNTGELFF
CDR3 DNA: TGTGCCAGCAGCTTAGGGACAGGGGGCCCGAACACCGGGGAGCTGTTTTTT

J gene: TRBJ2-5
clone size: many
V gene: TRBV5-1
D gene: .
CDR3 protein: CASSLAGGVQETQYF
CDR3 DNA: TGCGCCAGCAGCTTGGCGGGCGGGGTCCAAGAGACCCAGTACTTC

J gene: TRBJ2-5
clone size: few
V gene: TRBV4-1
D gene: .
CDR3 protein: CASSHGGDPATQYF
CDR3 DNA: TGCGCCAGCAGCCACGGCGGGGACCCGGCGACCCAGTACTTC

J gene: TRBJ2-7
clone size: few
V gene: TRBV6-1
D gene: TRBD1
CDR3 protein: CASSAGQFYEQYF
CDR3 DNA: TGTGCCAGCAGTGCGGGACAGTTCTACGAGCAGTACTTC

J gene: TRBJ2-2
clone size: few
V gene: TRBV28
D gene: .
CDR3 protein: CASSQIAWVSEELFF
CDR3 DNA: TGTGCCAGCAGTCAAATTGCCTGGGTGTCGGAGGAGCTGTTTTTT

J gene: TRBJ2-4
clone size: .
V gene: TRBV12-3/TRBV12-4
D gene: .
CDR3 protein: CASSYLVQGRSDIQYF
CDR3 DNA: TGTGCCAGCAGTTATCTCGTCCAGGGTCGGTCGGACATTCAGTACTTC

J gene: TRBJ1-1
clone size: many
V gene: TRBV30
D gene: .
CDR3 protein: CAWREQVNTEAFF
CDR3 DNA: TGTGCCTGGAGGGAACAGGTGAACACTGAAGCTTTCTTT

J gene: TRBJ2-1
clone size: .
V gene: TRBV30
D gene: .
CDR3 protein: CAWSVAVAEEQFF
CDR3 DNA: TGTGCCTGGAGTGTAGCGGTGGCGGAAGAGCAGTTCTTC

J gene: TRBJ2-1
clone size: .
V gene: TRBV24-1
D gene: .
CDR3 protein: CATSDGSSYNEQFF
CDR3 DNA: TGTGCCACCAGTGACGGGAGTTCCTACAATGAGCAGTTCTTC

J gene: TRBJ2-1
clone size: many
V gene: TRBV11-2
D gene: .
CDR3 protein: CASSLVVWDPEQFF
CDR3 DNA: TGTGCCAGCAGCTTGGTAGTTTGGGACCCAGAGCAGTTCTTC

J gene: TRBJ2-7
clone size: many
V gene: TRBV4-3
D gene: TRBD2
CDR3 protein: CASSQVARLANSYEQYF
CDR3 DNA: TGCGCCAGCAGCCAGGTGGCCCGACTAGCGAACTCCTACGAGCAGTACTTC